Listed below are T cell receptor beta chains from one sample, sequenced in a study of identifying expanded T cells in peripheral blood. Sequencing was performed with immunoSEQ multiplex PCR; in TCRdb, only in-frame clones are kept and a portion is missing. Of approximately 81,000 clones in the sample, less than 90% are singletons; the top ten hold around 20%. Sequencing was performed on blood. The receptors were gathered from a person between 18 and 75 years old in good health. The CDR3 runs from the conserved cysteine through the conserved F or W. D genes are given only for firm matches. Size values are once, few and many counts, or a class for expanded clones, and some rows have none.

>NA|TRBJ1-5|NA|TRBV7-9
CASSQVGVRSNQPQHF
TGTGCCAGCAGCCAAGTAGGGGTTAGGAGCAATCAGCCCCAGCATTTT
>NA|TRBJ2-5|NA|TRBV4-3
CASSQDRGETQYF
TGCGCCAGCAGCCAAGATCGGGGGGAGACCCAGTACTTC
>TRBD2|TRBJ2-1|NA|TRBV5-1
CASSSSTGTSGRGNEQFF
TGCGCCAGCAGCTCGAGCACCGGGACTAGCGGGAGGGGAAATGAGCAGTTCTTC
>TRBD1|TRBJ1-5|NA|TRBV6-6
CASSYGQGAWNQPQHF
TGTGCCAGCAGTTATGGACAGGGGGCTTGGAATCAGCCCCAGCATTTT
>TRBD2|TRBJ2-5|NA|TRBV7-2
CASAENTSGAETQYF
TGTGCCAGCGCCGAGAACACTAGCGGGGCAGAGACCCAGTACTTC
>NA|TRBJ1-3|NA|TRBV6-5
CASSFRGDTIYF
TGTGCCAGCAGTTTCAGGGGAGACACCATATATTTT
>TRBD1|TRBJ1-3|NA|TRBV6-1
CASSVDRAGNTIYF
TGTGCCAGCAGTGTCGACAGGGCTGGAAACACCATATATTTT
>NA|TRBJ2-7|NA|TRBV29-1
CSARGPVEQYF
TGCAGCGCCCGGGGACCGGTTGAGCAGTACTTC
>TRBD2|TRBJ2-1|NA|TRBV28
CASSLWGTSGPNEQFF
TGTGCCAGCAGTTTATGGGGGACTAGCGGGCCGAATGAGCAGTTCTTC
>NA|TRBJ2-7|NA|TRBV4-2
CASSQDPGPKEQYF
TGTGCCAGCAGCCAAGATCCGGGCCCAAAGGAGCAGTACTTC
>NA|TRBJ2-5|NA|TRBV7-9
CASSVQETQYF
TGTGCCAGCAGCGTACAAGAGACCCAGTACTTC
>NA|TRBJ2-7|NA|TRBV28
CASSLLSYEQYF
TGTGCCAGCAGTTTATTAAGCTACGAGCAGTACTTC
>NA|TRBJ1-2|NA|TRBV7-9
CASSPAWEQSDGYTF
TGTGCCAGCAGTCCCGCCTGGGAACAGAGCGATGGCTACACCTTC
>TRBD1|TRBJ1-1|few|TRBV29-1
CSVGDDRAAFF
TGCAGCGTCGGTGATGACAGGGCAGCTTTCTTT
>NA|TRBJ2-6|once|TRBV6-6
CASSTTGLSGANVLTF
TGTGCCAGCAGCACTACAGGTCTCTCTGGGGCCAACGTCCTGACTTTC
>NA|TRBJ1-1|NA|TRBV20-1
CSAREEVEAFF
TGCAGTGCTAGAGAAGAGGTTGAAGCTTTCTTT
>NA|TRBJ1-2|NA|TRBV11-1
CASSLSGAYGYTF
TGTGCCAGCAGCTTATCAGGGGCCTATGGCTACACCTTC
>NA|TRBJ2-7|NA|TRBV7-9
CASSLAGGPAEQYF
TGTGCCAGCAGCTTAGCTGGGGGCCCCGCCGAGCAGTACTTC
>NA|TRBJ2-2|NA|TRBV7-7
CASSLDIMQSGELFF
TGTGCTAGCAGCTTAGATATAATGCAGTCCGGGGAGCTGTTTTTT
>NA|TRBJ2-1|NA|TRBV10-3
CAISGGQRVGNEQFF
TGTGCCATCAGTGGCGGCCAGAGGGTAGGCAATGAGCAGTTCTTC
>NA|TRBJ1-1|NA|TRBV5-8
CASSLGQVNTEAFF
TGTGCCAGCAGCTTGGGCCAGGTGAACACTGAAGCTTTCTTT
>TRBD2|TRBJ2-1|NA|TRBV5-1
CASSLTSGPGNEQFF
TGCGCCAGCAGCTTAACTAGCGGGCCGGGGAATGAGCAGTTCTTC
>NA|TRBJ2-7|NA|TRBV7-6
CASSLLMSGVEEQYF
TGTGCCAGCAGCCTACTAATGTCGGGGGTTGAAGAGCAGTACTTC
>NA|TRBJ2-2|NA|TRBV9
CASNPGGAFTGELFF
TGTGCCAGCAACCCCGGCGGGGCGTTCACCGGGGAGCTGTTTTTT
>NA|TRBJ2-2|NA|TRBV4-3
CASSQGVYGRNTGELFF
TGCGCCAGCAGCCAGGGGGTCTACGGGAGGAACACCGGGGAGCTGTTTTTT
>NA|TRBJ2-7|NA|TRBV30
CAWRGRASYEQYF
TGTGCCTGGAGGGGCAGGGCCTCCTACGAGCAGTACTTC
>TRBD2|TRBJ2-1|NA|TRBV29-1
CSVGGSGASWEQFF
TGCAGCGTTGGAGGGAGCGGGGCCTCCTGGGAGCAGTTCTTC
>NA|TRBJ2-7|NA|TRBV7-9
CASSLGVPYEQYF
TGTGCCAGCAGCTTAGGGGTCCCCTACGAGCAGTACTTC
>NA|TRBJ2-1|NA|TRBV29-1
CSVGDIYNEQFF
TGCAGCGTTGGGGACATCTACAATGAGCAGTTCTTC
>TRBD1|TRBJ2-2|NA|TRBV29-1
CSVTLDTTGQALFF
TGCAGCGTCACGTTGGACACAACGGGACAGGCACTGTTTTTT
>TRBD1|TRBJ1-1|few|TRBV2
CASSDGTGVGTEAFF
TGTGCCAGCAGTGATGGGACAGGGGTGGGCACTGAAGCTTTCTTT
>NA|TRBJ2-7|once|TRBV7-6
CASSLELGGGQYF
TGTGCCAGCAGCTTAGAATTAGGAGGCGGGCAGTACTTC
>NA|TRBJ2-7|NA|TRBV10-3
CAISESGGPYEQYF
TGTGCCATCAGTGAGTCGGGGGGCCCCTACGAGCAGTACTTC
>TRBD2|TRBJ2-1|NA|TRBV25-1
CASTRLAGVIDEQFF
TGTGCCAGCACACGACTAGCGGGAGTTATCGATGAGCAGTTCTTC
>NA|TRBJ2-3|NA|TRBV10-2
CASSVGSSTDTQYF
TGCGCCAGCAGTGTTGGTTCTAGCACAGATACGCAGTATTTT
>NA|TRBJ2-7|NA|TRBV5-1
CASSLSGAEGYEQYF
TGCGCCAGCAGCTTGTCGGGAGCAGAGGGCTACGAGCAGTACTTC
>NA|TRBJ2-7|NA|TRBV7-6
CASSSFSGTYEQYF
TGTGCCAGCAGCTCCTTCTCGGGGACCTACGAGCAGTACTTC
>NA|TRBJ1-3|few|TRBV28
CASSFDARSGNTIYF
TGTGCCAGCAGTTTTGACGCCCGCTCTGGAAACACCATATATTTT
>NA|TRBJ2-7|NA|TRBV6-5
CASSTPIAGEQYF
TGTGCCAGCAGTACCCCTATAGCCGGCGAGCAGTACTTC
>NA|TRBJ2-4|NA|TRBV5-4
CASSLVGNIQYF
TGTGCCAGCAGCTTGGTTGGGAACATTCAGTACTTC
>NA|TRBJ2-3|NA|TRBV6-6
CASSYRGPADTQYF
TGTGCCAGCAGTTACCGCGGACCAGCAGATACGCAGTATTTT
>TRBD2|TRBJ2-5|NA|TRBV19
CASSVTSGQETQYF
TGTGCCAGTAGTGTGACTAGCGGCCAAGAGACCCAGTACTTC
>NA|TRBJ2-3|NA|TRBV7-8
CASSFGSGDTQYF
TGTGCCAGCAGCTTCGGGAGCGGGGATACGCAGTATTTT
>TRBD1|TRBJ1-1|NA|TRBV28
CASNPQGGTEAFF
TGTGCCAGCAACCCACAGGGGGGGACTGAAGCTTTCTTT
>NA|TRBJ1-1|NA|TRBV9
CASSVAADTEAFF
TGTGCCAGCAGCGTAGCGGCGGACACTGAAGCTTTCTTT
>NA|TRBJ1-1|NA|TRBV11-2
CASSLDYYTEAFF
TGTGCCAGCAGCTTAGATTATTACACTGAAGCTTTCTTT
>NA|TRBJ2-5|NA|TRBV15
CATSRVRVVGETQYF
TGTGCCACCAGCAGAGTTAGGGTGGTGGGAGAGACCCAGTACTTC
>NA|TRBJ2-1|NA|TRBV6-5
CASSYSRQDRRNEQFF
TGTGCCAGCAGTTACTCCCGACAGGACAGAAGAAATGAGCAGTTCTTC
>TRBD2|TRBJ2-5|NA|TRBV28
CASSLRTSGRETQYF
TGTGCCAGCAGTTTAAGGACTAGCGGGAGAGAGACCCAGTACTTC
>NA|TRBJ1-4|NA|TRBV7-9
CASREVLWGSTNEKLFF
TGTGCCAGCAGAGAAGTCCTCTGGGGGTCAACTAATGAAAAACTGTTTTTT
>NA|TRBJ2-2|NA|TRBV18
CASSPVGPGAGELFF
TGTGCCAGCTCACCAGTAGGGCCTGGAGCCGGGGAGCTGTTTTTT
>TRBD2|TRBJ2-3|few|TRBV4-3
CASSHPGLAGGMISTDTQYF
TGCGCCAGCAGCCATCCGGGACTAGCGGGAGGGATGATTAGCACAGATACGCAGTATTTT
>NA|TRBJ1-2|NA|TRBV28
CASMKGGNYGYTF
TGTGCCAGCATGAAAGGAGGTAACTATGGCTACACCTTC
>NA|TRBJ2-1|NA|TRBV7-3
CASSLGGPEDEQFF
TGTGCCAGCAGCTTGGGGGGCCCTGAGGATGAGCAGTTCTTC
>NA|TRBJ2-3|NA|TRBV7-3
CASSLGGASTDTQYF
TGTGCCAGCAGCTTAGGGGGAGCTAGCACAGATACGCAGTATTTT